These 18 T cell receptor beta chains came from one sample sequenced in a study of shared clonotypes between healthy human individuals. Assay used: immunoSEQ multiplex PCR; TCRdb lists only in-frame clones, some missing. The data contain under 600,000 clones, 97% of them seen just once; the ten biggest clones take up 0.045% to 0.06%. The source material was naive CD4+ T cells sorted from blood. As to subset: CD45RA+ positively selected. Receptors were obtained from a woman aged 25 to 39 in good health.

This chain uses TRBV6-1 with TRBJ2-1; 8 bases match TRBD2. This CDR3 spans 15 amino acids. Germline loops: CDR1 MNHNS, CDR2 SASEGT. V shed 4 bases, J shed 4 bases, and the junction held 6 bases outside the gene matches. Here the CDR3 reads CASSVGLAGYNEQFF. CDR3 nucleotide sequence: TGTGCCAGCAGTGTCGGGTTAGCGGGATACAATGAGCAGTTCTTC.

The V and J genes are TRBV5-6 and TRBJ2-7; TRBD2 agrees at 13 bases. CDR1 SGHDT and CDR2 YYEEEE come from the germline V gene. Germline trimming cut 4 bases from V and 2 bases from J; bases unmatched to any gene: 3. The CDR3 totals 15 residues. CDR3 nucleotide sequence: TGTGCCAGCAGCCCACTAGCGGGAGGGCCCTACGAGCAGTACTTC. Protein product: CASSPLAGGPYEQYF.

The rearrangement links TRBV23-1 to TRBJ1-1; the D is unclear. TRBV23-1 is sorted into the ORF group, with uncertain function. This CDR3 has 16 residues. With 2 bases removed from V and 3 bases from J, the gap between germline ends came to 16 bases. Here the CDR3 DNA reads TGCGCCAGCAGTCAACTAAAGATCTCGGGTGACACTGAAGCTTTCTTT. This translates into CASSQLKISGDTEAFF.

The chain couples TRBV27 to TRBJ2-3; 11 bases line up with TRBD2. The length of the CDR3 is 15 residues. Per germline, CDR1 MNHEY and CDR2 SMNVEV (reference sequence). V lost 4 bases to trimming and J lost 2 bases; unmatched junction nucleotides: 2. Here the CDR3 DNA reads TGTGCCAGCAGTTCACTAGCGGGGGTCACAGATACGCAGTATTTT. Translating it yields CASSSLAGVTDTQYF.

The CDR3 region has the DNA TGTGCCAGCAGTTACGCAACCTCCTATAATTCACCCCTCCACTTT. Its protein is CASSYATSYNSPLHF. The V call is TRBV6-5, the J call TRBJ1-6; D uncertain. This CDR3 region has 15 residues. V was shortened by 2 bases and J by 0 bases, with 5 bases between the two germline ends. CDR1 is MNHEY and CDR2 is SVGAGI in the germline V gene.

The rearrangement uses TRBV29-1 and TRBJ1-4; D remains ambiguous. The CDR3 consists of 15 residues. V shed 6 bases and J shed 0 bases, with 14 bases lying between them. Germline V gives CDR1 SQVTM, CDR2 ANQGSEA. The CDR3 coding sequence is TGCAGCGTCCAAACGAGACATTCAACTAATGAAAAACTGTTTTTT. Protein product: CSVQTRHSTNEKLFF.

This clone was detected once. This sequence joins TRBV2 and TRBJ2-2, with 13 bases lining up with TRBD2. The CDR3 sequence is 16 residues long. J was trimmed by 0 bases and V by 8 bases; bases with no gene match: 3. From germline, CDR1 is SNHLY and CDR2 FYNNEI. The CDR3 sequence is CASGGTSGANTGELFF. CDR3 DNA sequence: TGTGCCAGCGGAGGGACTAGCGGGGCGAACACCGGGGAGCTGTTTTTT.

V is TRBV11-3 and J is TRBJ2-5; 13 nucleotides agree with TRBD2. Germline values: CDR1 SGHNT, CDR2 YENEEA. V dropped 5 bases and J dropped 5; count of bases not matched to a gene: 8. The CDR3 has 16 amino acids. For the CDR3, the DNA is TGTGCCAGCAGCAAGGGACTAGCGGGGTCCCGGGAGACCCAGTACTTC. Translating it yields CASSKGLAGSRETQYF.

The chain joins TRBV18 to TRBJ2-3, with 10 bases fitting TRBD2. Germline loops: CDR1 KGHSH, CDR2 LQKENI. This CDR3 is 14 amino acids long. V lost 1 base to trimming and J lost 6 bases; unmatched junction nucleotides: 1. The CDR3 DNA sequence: TGTGCCAGCTCACCACGAGCGGGAGGGGATACGCAGTATTTT. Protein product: CASSPRAGGDTQYF.

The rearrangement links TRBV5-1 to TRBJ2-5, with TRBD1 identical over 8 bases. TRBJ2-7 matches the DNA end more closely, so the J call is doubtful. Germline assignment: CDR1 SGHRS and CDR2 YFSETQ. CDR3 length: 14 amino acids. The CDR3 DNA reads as TGCGCCAGCAGCTTGGGGTCAGGGGGCCACGAGCAGTACTTC. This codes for CASSLGSGGHEQYF.

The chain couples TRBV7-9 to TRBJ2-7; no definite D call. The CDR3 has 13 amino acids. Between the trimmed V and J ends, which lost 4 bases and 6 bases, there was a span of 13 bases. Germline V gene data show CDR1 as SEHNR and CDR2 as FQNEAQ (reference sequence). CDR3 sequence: CASSSDPSGEQYF. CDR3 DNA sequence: TGTGCCAGCAGCTCCGACCCTAGTGGCGAGCAGTACTTC.

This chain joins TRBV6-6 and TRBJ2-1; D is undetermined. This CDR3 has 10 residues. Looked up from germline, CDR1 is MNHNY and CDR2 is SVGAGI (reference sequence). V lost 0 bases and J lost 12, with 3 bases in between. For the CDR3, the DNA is TGTGCCAGCAGTTACTCGAGGCAGTTCTTC. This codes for CASSYSRQFF.

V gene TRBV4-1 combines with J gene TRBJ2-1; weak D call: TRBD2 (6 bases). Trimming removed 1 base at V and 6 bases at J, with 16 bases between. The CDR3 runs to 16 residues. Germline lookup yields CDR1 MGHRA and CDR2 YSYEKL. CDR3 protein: CASSQVGGRPSNEQFF. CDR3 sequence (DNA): TGCGCCAGCAGCCAAGTAGGAGGGAGGCCGTCCAATGAGCAGTTCTTC.

In nucleotides, the CDR3 is TGTGCCAGCAGTTACTCCCTGGCGCAGGGGTCCGCTTTCTTT. Residues: CASSYSLAQGSAFF. This chain uses TRBV6-5 with TRBJ1-1; possible D gene TRBD1, 6 bases. Germline V gene lookup returns CDR1 MNHEY and CDR2 SVGAGI. CDR3 size: 14 residues. V dropped 0 bases and J dropped 11 bases, with 16 bases sitting between them.

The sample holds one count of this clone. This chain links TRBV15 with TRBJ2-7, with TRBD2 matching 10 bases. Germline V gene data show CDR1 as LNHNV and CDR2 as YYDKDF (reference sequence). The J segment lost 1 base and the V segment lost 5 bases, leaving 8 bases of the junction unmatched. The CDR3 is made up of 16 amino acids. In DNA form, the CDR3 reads TGTGCCACCAGCGTAGGGACTAGCGTGGTTTCCTACGAGCAGTACTTC. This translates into CATSVGTSVVSYEQYF.

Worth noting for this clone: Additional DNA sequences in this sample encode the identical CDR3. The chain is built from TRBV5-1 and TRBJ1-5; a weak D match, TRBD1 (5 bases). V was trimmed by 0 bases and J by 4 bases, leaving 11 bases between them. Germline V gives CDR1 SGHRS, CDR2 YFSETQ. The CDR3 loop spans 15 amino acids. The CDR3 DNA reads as TGCGCCAGCAGCTTGGCCGGCGAGGGGAATCAGCCCCAGCATTTT. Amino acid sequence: CASSLAGEGNQPQHF.

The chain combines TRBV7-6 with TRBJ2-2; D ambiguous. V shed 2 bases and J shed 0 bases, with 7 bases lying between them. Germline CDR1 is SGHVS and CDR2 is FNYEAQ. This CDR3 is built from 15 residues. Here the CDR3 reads CASSLRISNTGELFF. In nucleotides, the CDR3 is TGTGCCAGCAGCTTAAGGATCTCGAACACCGGGGAGCTGTTTTTT.

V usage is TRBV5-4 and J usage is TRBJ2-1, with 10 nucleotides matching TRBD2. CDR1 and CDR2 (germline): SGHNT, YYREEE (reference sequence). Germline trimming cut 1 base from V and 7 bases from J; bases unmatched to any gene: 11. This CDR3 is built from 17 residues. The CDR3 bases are TGTGCCAGCAGCTTGCTCCAACTAGCGGGAATCGGGAATGAGCAGTTCTTC. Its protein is CASSLLQLAGIGNEQFF.